This T cell receptor beta chain was retrieved from a study of blood T cell repertoires in COVID-19. The CDR3 is 14 amino acids. Germline V gene lookup returns CDR1 SGHRS and CDR2 YFSETQ. Trimming stripped 0 bases from V and 3 bases from J, with 10 bases between. Using immunoSEQ multiplex PCR, the repertoire was profiled, and TCRdb retains in-frame clones only, with some absent. The sample has over 200,000 clones; around 82% are singletons. This TCR came from a man older than 75 with acute or convalescent COVID-19. Material for sequencing was peripheral blood. This chain links TRBV5-1 with TRBJ2-7; D not certain. For the CDR3, the DNA is TGCGCCAGCAGCTTGGGGGCCACCGACTACGAGCAGTACTTC. Translated, it gives CASSLGATDYEQYF.